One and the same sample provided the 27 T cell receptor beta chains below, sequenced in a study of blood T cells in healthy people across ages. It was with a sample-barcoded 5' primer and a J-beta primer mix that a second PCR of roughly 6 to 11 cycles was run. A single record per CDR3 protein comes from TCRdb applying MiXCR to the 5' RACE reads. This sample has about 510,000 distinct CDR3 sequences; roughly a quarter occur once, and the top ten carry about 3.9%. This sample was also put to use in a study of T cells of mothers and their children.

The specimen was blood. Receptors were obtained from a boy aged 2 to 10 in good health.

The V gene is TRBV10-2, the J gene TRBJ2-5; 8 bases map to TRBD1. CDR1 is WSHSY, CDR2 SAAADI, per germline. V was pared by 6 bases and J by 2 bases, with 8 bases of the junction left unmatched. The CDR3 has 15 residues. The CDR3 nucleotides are TGCGCCAGCAGGGCCGGGACAGGTAGACAAGAGACCCAGTACTTC. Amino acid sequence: CASRAGTGRQETQYF.

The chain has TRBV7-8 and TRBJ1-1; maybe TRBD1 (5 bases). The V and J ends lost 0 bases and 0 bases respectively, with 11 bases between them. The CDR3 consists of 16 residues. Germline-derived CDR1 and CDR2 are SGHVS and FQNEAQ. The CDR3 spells CASSLAQWGLNTEAFF. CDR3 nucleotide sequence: TGTGCCAGCAGCTTAGCGCAATGGGGCTTGAACACTGAAGCTTTCTTT.

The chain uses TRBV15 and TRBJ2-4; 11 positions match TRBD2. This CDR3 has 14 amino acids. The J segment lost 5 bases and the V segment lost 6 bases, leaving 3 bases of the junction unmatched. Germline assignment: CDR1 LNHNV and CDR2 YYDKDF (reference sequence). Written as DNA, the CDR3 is TGTGCCACCAGGGTAGCGGGGGGGCAAAACATTCAGTACTTC. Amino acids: CATRVAGGQNIQYF. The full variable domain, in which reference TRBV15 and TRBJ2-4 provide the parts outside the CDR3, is DAMVIQNPRYQVTQFGKPVTLSCSQTLNHNVMYWYQQKSSQAPKLLFHYYDKDFNNEADTPDNFQSRRPNTSFCFLDIRSPGLGDTAMYLCATRVAGGQNIQYFGAGTRLSVL.

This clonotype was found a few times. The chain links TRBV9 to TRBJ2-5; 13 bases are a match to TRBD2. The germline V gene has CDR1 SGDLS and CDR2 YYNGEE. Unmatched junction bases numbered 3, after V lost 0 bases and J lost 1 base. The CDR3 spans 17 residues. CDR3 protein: CASSVGGLAGVQETQYF. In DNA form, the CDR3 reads TGTGCCAGCAGCGTAGGCGGACTAGCGGGAGTCCAAGAGACCCAGTACTTC.

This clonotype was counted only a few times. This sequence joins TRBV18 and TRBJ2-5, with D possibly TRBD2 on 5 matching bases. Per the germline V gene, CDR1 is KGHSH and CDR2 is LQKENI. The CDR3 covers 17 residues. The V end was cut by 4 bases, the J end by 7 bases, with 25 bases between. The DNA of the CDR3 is TGTGCCAGCTCACTACGAGGCGGTCCAAATAGAGGAGGGACCCAGTACTTC. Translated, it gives CASSLRGGPNRGGTQYF.

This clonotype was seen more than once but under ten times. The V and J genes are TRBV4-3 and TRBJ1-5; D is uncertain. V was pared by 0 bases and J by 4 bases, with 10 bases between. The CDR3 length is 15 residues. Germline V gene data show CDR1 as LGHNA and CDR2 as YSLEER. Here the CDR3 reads CASSQDPRTNQPQHF. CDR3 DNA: TGCGCCAGCAGCCAAGATCCCCGGACTAATCAGCCCCAGCATTTT.

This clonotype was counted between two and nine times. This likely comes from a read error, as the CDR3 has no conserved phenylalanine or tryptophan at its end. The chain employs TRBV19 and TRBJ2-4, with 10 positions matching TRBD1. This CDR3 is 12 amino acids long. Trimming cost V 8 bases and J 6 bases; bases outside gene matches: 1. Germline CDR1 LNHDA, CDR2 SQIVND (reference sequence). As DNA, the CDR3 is TGTGCCAGTCGGACAGGGGGAAACATTCAGTACTCC. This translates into CASRTGGNIQYS.

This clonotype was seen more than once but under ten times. CDR3 DNA sequence: TGTGCCAGCAGCTTAGCAGCAGGAAAAGAGACCCAGTACTTC. Translated: CASSLAAGKETQYF. The gene calls are TRBV7-7 and TRBJ2-7; D is ambiguous. The J call is uncertain, as TRBJ2-5 better fits the DNA end. The length of the CDR3 is 14 residues. The germline V gene encodes CDR1 SSHAT and CDR2 FNYEAQ (reference sequence).

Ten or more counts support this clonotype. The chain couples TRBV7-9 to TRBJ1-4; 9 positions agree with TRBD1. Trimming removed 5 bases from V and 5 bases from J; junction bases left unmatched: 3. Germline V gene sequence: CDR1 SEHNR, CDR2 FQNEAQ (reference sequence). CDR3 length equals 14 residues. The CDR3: CASSPTGGNEKLFF. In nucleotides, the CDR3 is TGTGCCAGCAGCCCGACAGGGGGGAATGAAAAACTGTTTTTT.

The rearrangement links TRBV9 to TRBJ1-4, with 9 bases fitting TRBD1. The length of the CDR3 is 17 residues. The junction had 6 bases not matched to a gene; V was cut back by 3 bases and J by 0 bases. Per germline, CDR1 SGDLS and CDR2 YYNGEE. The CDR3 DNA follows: TGTGCCAGCAGCGGATGGGACAGGGATGCAACTAATGAAAAACTGTTTTTT. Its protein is CASSGWDRDATNEKLFF. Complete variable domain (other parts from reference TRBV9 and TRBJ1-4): DSGVTQTPKHLITATGQRVTLRCSPRSGDLSVYWYQQSLDQGLQFLIQYYNGEERAKGNILERFSAQQFPDLHSELNLSSLELGDSALYFCASSGWDRDATNEKLFFGSGTQLSVL.

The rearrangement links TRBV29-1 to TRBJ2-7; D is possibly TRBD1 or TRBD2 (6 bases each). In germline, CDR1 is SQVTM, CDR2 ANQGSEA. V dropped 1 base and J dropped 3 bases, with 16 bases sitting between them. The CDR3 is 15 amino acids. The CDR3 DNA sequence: TGCAGCGTTGAAGCCCCCGGGGGCGAGGGCTACGAGCAGTACTTC. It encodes CSVEAPGGEGYEQYF.

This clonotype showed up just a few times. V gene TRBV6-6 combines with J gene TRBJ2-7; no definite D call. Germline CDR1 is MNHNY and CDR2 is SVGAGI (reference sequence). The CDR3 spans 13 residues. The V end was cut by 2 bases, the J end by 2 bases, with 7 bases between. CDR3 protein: CASSYSLPYEQYF. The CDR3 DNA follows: TGTGCCAGCAGTTACAGCCTTCCCTACGAGCAGTACTTC.

CDR3 protein: CASSLESENTGELFF. CDR3 nucleotides: TGTGCCAGCAGCTTAGAGTCAGAGAACACCGGGGAGCTGTTTTTT. This chain links TRBV13 with TRBJ2-2; no clear D. Trimming cost V 1 base and J 1 base, with 7 bases left between them. CDR3 size: 15 residues. Germline V gene data show CDR1 as PRHDT and CDR2 as FYEKMQ (reference sequence).

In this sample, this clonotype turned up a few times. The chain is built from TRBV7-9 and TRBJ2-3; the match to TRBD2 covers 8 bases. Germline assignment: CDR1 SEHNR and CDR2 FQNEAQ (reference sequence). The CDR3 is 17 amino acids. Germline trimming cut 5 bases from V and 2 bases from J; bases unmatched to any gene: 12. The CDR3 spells CASSPRPIAGSTDTQYF. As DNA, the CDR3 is TGTGCCAGCAGCCCCCGCCCCATAGCGGGGTCCACAGATACGCAGTATTTT.

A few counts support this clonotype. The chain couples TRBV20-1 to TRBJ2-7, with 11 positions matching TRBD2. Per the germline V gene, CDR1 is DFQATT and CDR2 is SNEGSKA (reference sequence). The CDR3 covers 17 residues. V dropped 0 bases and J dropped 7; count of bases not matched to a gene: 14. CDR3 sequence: CSARDPETSGDVEEQYF. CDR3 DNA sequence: TGCAGTGCTAGAGATCCCGAGACTAGCGGGGACGTGGAAGAGCAGTACTTC.

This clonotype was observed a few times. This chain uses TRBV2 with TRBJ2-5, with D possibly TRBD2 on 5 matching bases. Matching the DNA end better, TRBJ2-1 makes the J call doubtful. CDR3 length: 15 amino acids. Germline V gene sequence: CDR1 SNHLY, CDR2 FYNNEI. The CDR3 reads CASSEVAGLYNEQFF. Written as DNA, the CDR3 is TGTGCCAGCAGTGAAGTGGCGGGCTTGTACAATGAGCAGTTCTTC.

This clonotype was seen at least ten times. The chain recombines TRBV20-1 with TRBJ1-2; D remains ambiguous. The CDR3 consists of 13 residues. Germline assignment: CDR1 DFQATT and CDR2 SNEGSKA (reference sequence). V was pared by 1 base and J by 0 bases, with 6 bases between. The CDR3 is CSARGFSNYGYTF. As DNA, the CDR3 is TGCAGTGCTAGAGGATTTTCTAACTATGGCTACACCTTC.

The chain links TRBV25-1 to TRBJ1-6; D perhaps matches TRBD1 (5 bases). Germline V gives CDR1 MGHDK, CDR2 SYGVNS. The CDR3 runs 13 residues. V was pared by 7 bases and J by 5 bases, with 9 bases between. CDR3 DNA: TGTGCCAGCACAGACAGAAATAATTCACCCCTCCACTTT. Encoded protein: CASTDRNNSPLHF.

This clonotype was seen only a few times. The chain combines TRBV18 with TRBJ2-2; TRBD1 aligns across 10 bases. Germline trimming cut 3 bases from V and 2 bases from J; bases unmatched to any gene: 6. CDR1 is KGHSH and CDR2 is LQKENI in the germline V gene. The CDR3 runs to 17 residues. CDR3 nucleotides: TGTGCCAGCTCACCGGGACAGGGGCGAGGAAACACCGGGGAGCTGTTTTTT. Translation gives CASSPGQGRGNTGELFF.

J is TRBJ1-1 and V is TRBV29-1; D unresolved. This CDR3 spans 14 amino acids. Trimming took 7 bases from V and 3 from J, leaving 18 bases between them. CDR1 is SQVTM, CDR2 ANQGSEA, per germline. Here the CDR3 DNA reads TGCAGCGCTGCCACTCGCAACGGGGACACTGAAGCTTTCTTT. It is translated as CSAATRNGDTEAFF.

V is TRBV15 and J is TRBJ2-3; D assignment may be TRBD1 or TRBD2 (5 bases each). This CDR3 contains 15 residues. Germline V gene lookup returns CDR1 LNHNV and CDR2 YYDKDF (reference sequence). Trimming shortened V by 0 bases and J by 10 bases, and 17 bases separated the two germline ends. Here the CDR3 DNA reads TGTGCCACCAGCAGAGATGGGCGGCAGAGGGGATCGCAGTATTTT. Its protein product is CATSRDGRQRGSQYF.

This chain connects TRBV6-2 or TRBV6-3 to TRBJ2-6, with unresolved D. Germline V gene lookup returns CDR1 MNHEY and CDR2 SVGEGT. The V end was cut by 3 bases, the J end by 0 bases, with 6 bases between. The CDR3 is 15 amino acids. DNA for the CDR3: TGTGCCAGCAGTTATTACGTCTCTGGGGCCAACGTCCTGACTTTC. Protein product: CASSYYVSGANVLTF.

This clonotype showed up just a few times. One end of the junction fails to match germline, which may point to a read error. This CDR3 is CASSPPGGAKQYF. DNA of the CDR3: TGTGCTAGCAGCCCACCCGGGGGGGCAAAGCAGTACTTC. The rearrangement joins TRBV7-7 to TRBJ2-7, with 8 positions matching TRBD2. The CDR3 is made up of 13 amino acids. Germline V gene data show CDR1 as SSHAT and CDR2 as FNYEAQ (reference sequence).

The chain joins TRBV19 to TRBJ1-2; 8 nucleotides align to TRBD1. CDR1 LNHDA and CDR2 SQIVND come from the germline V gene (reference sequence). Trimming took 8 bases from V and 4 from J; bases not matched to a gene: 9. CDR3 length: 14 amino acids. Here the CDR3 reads CASQARTGGYGYTF. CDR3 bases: TGTGCCAGTCAAGCTAGAACAGGGGGCTATGGCTACACCTTC.

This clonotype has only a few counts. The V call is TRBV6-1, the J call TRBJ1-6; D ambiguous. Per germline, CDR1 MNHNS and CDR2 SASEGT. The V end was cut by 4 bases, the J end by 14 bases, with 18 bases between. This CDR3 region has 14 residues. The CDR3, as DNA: TGTGCCAGCAGTGCCCAGGACCTCCCTCCCGCCCTCCACTTT. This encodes CASSAQDLPPALHF.

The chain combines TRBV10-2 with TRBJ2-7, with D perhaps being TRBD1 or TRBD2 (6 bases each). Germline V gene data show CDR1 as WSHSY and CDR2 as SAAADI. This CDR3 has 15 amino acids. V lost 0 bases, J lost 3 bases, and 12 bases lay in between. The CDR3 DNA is TGCGCCAGCAGTGAGTCTGGTGGAGGGGGCTACGAGCAGTACTTC. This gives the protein CASSESGGGGYEQYF.

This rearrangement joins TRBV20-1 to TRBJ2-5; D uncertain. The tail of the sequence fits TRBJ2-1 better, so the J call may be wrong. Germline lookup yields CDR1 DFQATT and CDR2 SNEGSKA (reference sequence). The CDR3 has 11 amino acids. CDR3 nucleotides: TGCAGTGCTAACACTACCAATGAGCAGTTCTTC. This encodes CSANTTNEQFF.